A selection of T cell receptor beta chains follows, all from one sample in a study of hypomethylating agent response in myelodysplastic syndrome. Clones were read by immunoSEQ multiplex PCR, and TCRdb kept only the in-frame ones, dropping some. The table has more than 9,000 clones, 83% seen once; the top ten hold 4% to 4.5%. Source: bone marrow, taken before or after starting hypomethylating agent treatment for myelodysplastic syndrome (not recorded which). The receptors derive from a human donor with myelodysplastic syndrome. The CDR3 runs from the conserved cysteine through the conserved F or W. D genes are given only for firm matches. Some rows mark clone size as missing; the rest say once, few, many or name a class of expanded clone.

J	size	V	length	D	DNA	CDR3
TRBJ2-7	.	TRBV5-5	14	TRBD1	TGTGCCAGCAGCTCAACAGGGGGCTCCGGCGAGCAGTACTTC	CASSSTGGSGEQYF
TRBJ2-7	once	TRBV19	16	.	TGTGCCAGTAGTATTTCCTGGGTCAGCGTAGTATACGAGCAGTACTTC	CASSISWVSVVYEQYF
TRBJ2-7	.	TRBV5-4	15	TRBD2	TGTGCCAGCAGCTTGGAGGCTAGCGGGCTCTACGAGCAGTACTTC	CASSLEASGLYEQYF
TRBJ2-1	.	TRBV5-1	14	.	TGCGCCAGCAGCCAAGGGACACACTACAATGAGCAGTTCTTC	CASSQGTHYNEQFF
TRBJ2-1	.	TRBV7-3	18	.	TGTGCCAGCAGCCCAAGGGGGAGCGGGATAAGCTCCTACAATGAGCAGTTCTTC	CASSPRGSGISSYNEQFF
TRBJ2-5	.	TRBV5-1	14	TRBD2	TGCGCCAGCGCACTAGCGGGGGGGCAAGAGACCCAGTACTTC	CASALAGGQETQYF
TRBJ2-1	.	TRBV5-1	16	.	TGCGCCAGCAGTTATCCTCCTAGAGGGGGGATGGGTGAGCAGTTCTTC	CASSYPPRGGMGEQFF
TRBJ1-1	few	TRBV5-4	14	.	TGTGCCAGCAGCTTGGTAGGGATGAACACTGAAGCTTTCTTT	CASSLVGMNTEAFF
TRBJ2-2	.	TRBV30	12	.	TGTGCCTGGAGGCCCAACACCGGGGAGCTGTTTTTT	CAWRPNTGELFF
TRBJ1-2	.	TRBV4-1	14	.	TGCGCCAGCAGCCAAGATAGGGCTAACTATGGCTACACCTTC	CASSQDRANYGYTF
TRBJ1-1	.	TRBV7-8	14	.	TGTGCCAGCAGCGCACAGGGAGAGAACACTGAAGCTTTCTTT	CASSAQGENTEAFF
TRBJ2-7	.	TRBV29-1	12	.	TGCAGCGTCGGGACTGACACCTACGAGCAGTACTTC	CSVGTDTYEQYF
TRBJ1-4	.	TRBV19	16	TRBD1	TGTGCCAGTAGTTCACTGGACAGGGCCTCGGGGATGAAACTGTTTTTT	CASSSLDRASGMKLFF
TRBJ1-2	.	TRBV10-3	14	TRBD1	TGTGCCATCAGTGAGCCGACAGGGCTCTATGGCTACACCTTC	CAISEPTGLYGYTF
TRBJ1-5	.	TRBV6-1	15	.	.	CASSTSGFENQPQHF
TRBJ2-5	.	TRBV6-6	13	TRBD2	TGTGCCAGCAGTTCCGATCTAGCGGCCCACCAGTACTTC	CASSSDLAAHQYF
TRBJ1-3	.	TRBV25-1	14	TRBD1	TGTGCCAGCACCTACGGACAGGGCGGAAACACCATATATTTT	CASTYGQGGNTIYF
TRBJ2-7	.	TRBV30	14	TRBD1	TGTGCCTGGAGGGACAGGGGAAGCTCCTACGAGCAGTACTTC	CAWRDRGSSYEQYF
TRBJ1-4	.	TRBV6-6	13	.	TGTGCCAGCAGTTACCAGGGTGGGGAAAAACTGTTTTTT	CASSYQGGEKLFF
TRBJ2-3	.	TRBV9	17	.	TGTGCCAGCAGCGTAGAAGGTGGGCAGGGGCCGGGAGATACGCAGTATTTT	CASSVEGGQGPGDTQYF
TRBJ2-5	.	TRBV11-2	13	.	TGTGCCAGCAGCTCTCCCGGTAAAGAGACCCAGTACTTC	CASSSPGKETQYF
TRBJ1-1	.	TRBV11-2	13	.	TGTGCCAGCAGCCCCATTACAGGTCGTGAAGCTTTCTTT	CASSPITGREAFF
TRBJ2-2	once	TRBV18	15	.	TGTGCCAGCTCACCACCCAGGGGGAACACCGGGGAGCTGTTTTTT	CASSPPRGNTGELFF
TRBJ2-1	.	TRBV19	16	TRBD1	TGTGCCAGTAGTATAGTTGGGACAGGGAAAGGGAATGAGCAGTTCTTC	CASSIVGTGKGNEQFF
TRBJ1-2	.	TRBV28	13	.	TGTGCCAGCACCCACGGGGTGGGCTATGGCTACACCTTC	CASTHGVGYGYTF
TRBJ1-1	.	TRBV10-3	14	.	TGTGCCATCAGGACAGTAAACATGAACACTGAAGCTTTCTTT	CAIRTVNMNTEAFF
TRBJ1-6	.	TRBV6-1	15	.	TGTGCCAGCAGTGATGGGACGGGCCAAAATTCACCCCTCCACTTT	CASSDGTGQNSPLHF
TRBJ2-2	.	TRBV19	15	.	TGTGCCAGTAGTAGAGACATTCCGAACACCGGGGAGCTGTTTTTT	CASSRDIPNTGELFF
TRBJ1-2	.	TRBV5-8	14	.	TGTGCCAGCAGCTTAATGCAAGTGAACTATGGCTACACCTTC	CASSLMQVNYGYTF
TRBJ1-5	.	TRBV7-7	13	.	TGTGCCAGCAGCTCGTTACCGGGGCAGCCCCAGCATTTT	CASSSLPGQPQHF
TRBJ2-5	.	TRBV14	22	TRBD1	TGTGCCAGCAGCCAAGAGCCAAAAACGAGAAAAAAGGGACAGGGAAAGCAAGAGACCCAGTACTTC	CASSQEPKTRKKGQGKQETQYF
TRBJ2-2	.	TRBV10-1	14	.	TGCGCCAGCAGTGACCCCGGGGCCGCCGGGGAGCTGTTTTTT	CASSDPGAAGELFF
TRBJ1-5	.	TRBV4-1	15	.	TGCGCCAGCAGCCAAGAGCCCAGGGGCAATCAGCCCCAGCATTTT	CASSQEPRGNQPQHF
TRBJ1-1	.	TRBV6-6	16	TRBD1	TGTGCCAGCAGTTCATTCCGGGACAGGACATCAATTGAAGCTTTCTTT	CASSSFRDRTSIEAFF
TRBJ1-1	.	TRBV6-5	13	TRBD1	TGTGCCAGCAGACAGGGGGCGCGCACTGAAGCTTTCTTT	CASRQGARTEAFF
TRBJ1-1	.	TRBV5-4	15	TRBD1	TGTGCCAGCAGCTTGGCCGGCAGGGGGCCTTCTGAAGCTTTCTTT	CASSLAGRGPSEAFF
TRBJ2-1	.	TRBV6-6	16	.	TGTGCCAGCAGTTACTCGATGGAAGGGGGGGACGGGGAGCAGTTCTTC	CASSYSMEGGDGEQFF
TRBJ2-5	.	TRBV18	15	TRBD1	TGTGCCAGCTCGCCTCTCGGGACAGTCCAAGAGACCCAGTACTTC	CASSPLGTVQETQYF
TRBJ2-3	.	TRBV7-3	21	TRBD2	TGTGCCAGCAGCTTAATGCGAGGGGGACTAGCGGGGGGGCCACGGACAGATACGCAGTATTTT	CASSLMRGGLAGGPRTDTQYF
TRBJ1-1	.	TRBV6-6	15	TRBD1	TGTGCCAGCAGTTATTCCCCGGGACAGGGCTTTGAAGCTTTCTTT	CASSYSPGQGFEAFF
TRBJ2-2	.	TRBV28	13	.	TGTGCCAGCAGCTATACAGGGAGGGGGGAGCTGTTTTTT	CASSYTGRGELFF
TRBJ2-2	few	TRBV4-1	17	TRBD2	TGCGCCAGCAGCCAAACGCCGGGACTAGCGTACACCGGGGAGCTGTTTTTT	CASSQTPGLAYTGELFF
TRBJ1-2	.	TRBV27	13	.	TGTGCCAGCAGTTCAACGACTAACTATGGCTACACCTTC	CASSSTTNYGYTF
TRBJ2-5	once	TRBV19	14	TRBD1	TGTGCCAGTAGCCCGGACAGGGGGAGAGGAGGCCGGTACTTC	CASSPDRGRGGRYF
TRBJ1-1	once	TRBV23-1	14	.	TGCGCCAGCAGTCAATTGTGTCTTATTGCTGAAGCTTTCTTT	CASSQLCLIAEAFF